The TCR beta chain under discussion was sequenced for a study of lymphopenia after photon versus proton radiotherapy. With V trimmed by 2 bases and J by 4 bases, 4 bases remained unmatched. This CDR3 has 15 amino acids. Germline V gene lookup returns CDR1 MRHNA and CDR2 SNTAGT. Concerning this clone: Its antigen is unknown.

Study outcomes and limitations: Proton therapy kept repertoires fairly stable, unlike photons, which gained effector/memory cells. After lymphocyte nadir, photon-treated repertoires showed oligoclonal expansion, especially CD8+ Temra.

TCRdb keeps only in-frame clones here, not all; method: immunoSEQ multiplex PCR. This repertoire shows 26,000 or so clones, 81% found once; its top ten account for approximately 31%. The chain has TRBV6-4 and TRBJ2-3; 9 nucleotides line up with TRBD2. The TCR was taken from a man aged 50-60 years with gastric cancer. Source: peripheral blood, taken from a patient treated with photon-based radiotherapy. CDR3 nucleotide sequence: TGTGCCAGCAGTGACGGGGCGGGGGGGCCAGATACGCAGTATTTT. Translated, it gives CASSDGAGGPDTQYF.